Below, one T cell receptor beta chain is given with its context. Germline CDR1 SGHVS, CDR2 FQNEAQ. V shed 2 bases, J shed 1 base, and the junction held 1 base outside the gene matches. CDR3 length: 14 amino acids. The study recruited people aged about 18 to 95 years across approximately 25 US areas. Allocation to cohorts depended on clinical history reported by the participants. The data were produced by immunoSEQ multiplex PCR, yet TCRdb's version contains in-frame clones alone and is incomplete. The table has some 230,000 clones, approximately 83% seen once; the top ten hold about 1.3%. This record comes from a study of blood T cell repertoires in COVID-19. Study-wide background: There were acute and convalescent COVID-19 samples, and they came from the United States, Italy and Spain.

The sequence derives from a woman aged 40 to 55 with acute COVID-19. The sequencing sample was made of PBMCs or T cells enriched from blood (not recorded which). J is TRBJ1-1 and V is TRBV7-8, with 7 bases fitting TRBD1. CDR3 nucleotide sequence: TGTGCCAGCAGCTTAACAGGGGCGAACACTGAAGCTTTCTTT. It encodes CASSLTGANTEAFF. Full variable domain (rest looked up from reference TRBV7-8 and TRBJ1-1): GAGVSQSPRYKVAKRGQDVALRCDPISGHVSLFWYQQALGQGPEFLTYFQNEAQLDKSGLPSDRFFAERPEGSVSTLKIQRTQQEDSAVYLCASSLTGANTEAFFGQGTRLTVV.